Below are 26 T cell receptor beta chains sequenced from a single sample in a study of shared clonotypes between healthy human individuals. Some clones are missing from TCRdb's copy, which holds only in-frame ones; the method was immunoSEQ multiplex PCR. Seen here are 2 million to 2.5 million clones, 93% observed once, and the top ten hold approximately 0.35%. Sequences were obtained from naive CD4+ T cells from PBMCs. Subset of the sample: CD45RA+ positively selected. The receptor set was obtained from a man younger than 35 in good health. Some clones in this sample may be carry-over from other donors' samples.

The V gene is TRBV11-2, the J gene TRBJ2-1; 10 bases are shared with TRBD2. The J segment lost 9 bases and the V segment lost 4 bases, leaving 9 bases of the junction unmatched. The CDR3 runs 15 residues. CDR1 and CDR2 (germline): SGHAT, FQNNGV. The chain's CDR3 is CASSSTSGIPGEQFF. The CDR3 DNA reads TGTGCCAGCAGCTCCACTAGCGGGATTCCGGGTGAGCAGTTCTTC.

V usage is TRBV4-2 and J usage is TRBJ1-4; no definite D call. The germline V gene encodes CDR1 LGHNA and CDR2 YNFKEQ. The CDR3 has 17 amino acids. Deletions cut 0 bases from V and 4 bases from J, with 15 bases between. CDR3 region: CASSQESYQANNEKLFF. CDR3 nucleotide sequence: TGTGCCAGCAGCCAAGAGTCTTACCAGGCCAATAATGAAAAACTGTTTTTT.

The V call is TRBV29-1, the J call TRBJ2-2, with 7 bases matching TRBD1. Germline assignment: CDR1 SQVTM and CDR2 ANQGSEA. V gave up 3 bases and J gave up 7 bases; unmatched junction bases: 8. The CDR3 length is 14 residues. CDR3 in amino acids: CSVEGQGVFGELFF. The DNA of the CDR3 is TGCAGCGTTGAGGGCCAGGGGGTATTCGGGGAGCTGTTTTTT.

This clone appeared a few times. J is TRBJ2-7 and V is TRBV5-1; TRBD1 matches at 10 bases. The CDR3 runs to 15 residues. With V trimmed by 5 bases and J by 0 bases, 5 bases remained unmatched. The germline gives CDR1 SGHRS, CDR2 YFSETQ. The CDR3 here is CASSSGTGASYEQYF. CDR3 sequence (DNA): TGCGCCAGCAGTTCCGGGACAGGGGCCTCCTACGAGCAGTACTTC.

The CDR3 protein is CASSRPPGTSNTGELFF. For the CDR3, the DNA is TGCGCCAGCAGCCGCCCTCCCGGGACATCGAACACCGGGGAGCTGTTTTTT. This chain connects TRBV4-1 to TRBJ2-2, with D possibly TRBD1 on 6 matching bases. The CDR3 contains 17 residues. Looked up from germline, CDR1 is MGHRA and CDR2 is YSYEKL. V was trimmed by 4 bases and J by 0 bases, leaving 15 bases between them.

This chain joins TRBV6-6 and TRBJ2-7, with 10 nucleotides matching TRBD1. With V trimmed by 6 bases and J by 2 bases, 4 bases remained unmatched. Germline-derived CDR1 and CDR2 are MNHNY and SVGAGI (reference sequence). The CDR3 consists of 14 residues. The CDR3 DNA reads TGTGCCAGCAGATCGGGACAGGGGACCTACGAGCAGTACTTC. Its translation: CASRSGQGTYEQYF.

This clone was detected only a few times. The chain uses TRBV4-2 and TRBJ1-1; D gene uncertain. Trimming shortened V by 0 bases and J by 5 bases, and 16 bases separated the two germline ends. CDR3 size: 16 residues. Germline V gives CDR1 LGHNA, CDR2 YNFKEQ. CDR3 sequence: CASSQDTGRDETEAFF. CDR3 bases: TGTGCCAGCAGCCAAGATACGGGGAGGGATGAGACTGAAGCTTTCTTT.

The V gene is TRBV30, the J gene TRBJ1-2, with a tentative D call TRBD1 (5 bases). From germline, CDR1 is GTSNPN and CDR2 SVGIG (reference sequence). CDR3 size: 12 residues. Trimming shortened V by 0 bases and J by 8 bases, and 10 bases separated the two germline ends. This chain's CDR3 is CAWSVDRRGYTF. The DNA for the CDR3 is TGTGCCTGGAGTGTAGACAGAAGGGGCTACACCTTC. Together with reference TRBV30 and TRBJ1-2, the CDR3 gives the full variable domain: SQTIHQWPATLVQPVGSPLSLECTVEGTSNPNLYWYRQAAGRGLQLLFYSVGIGQISSEVPQNLSASRPQDRQFILSSKKLLLSDSGFYLCAWSVDRRGYTFGSGTRLTVV.

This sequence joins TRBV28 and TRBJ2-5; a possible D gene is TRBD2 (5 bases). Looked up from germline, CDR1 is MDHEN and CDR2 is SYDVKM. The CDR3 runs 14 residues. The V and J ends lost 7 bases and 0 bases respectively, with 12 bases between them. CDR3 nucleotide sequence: TGTGCCAGCATTGGACTTGCAAACCAAGAGACCCAGTACTTC. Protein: CASIGLANQETQYF.

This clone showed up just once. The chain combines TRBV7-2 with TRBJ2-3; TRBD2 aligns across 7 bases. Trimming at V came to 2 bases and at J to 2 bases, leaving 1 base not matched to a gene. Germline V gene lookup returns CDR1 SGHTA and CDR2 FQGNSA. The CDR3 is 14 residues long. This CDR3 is CASSLLADTDTQYF. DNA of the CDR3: TGTGCCAGCAGCTTACTAGCGGACACAGATACGCAGTATTTT.

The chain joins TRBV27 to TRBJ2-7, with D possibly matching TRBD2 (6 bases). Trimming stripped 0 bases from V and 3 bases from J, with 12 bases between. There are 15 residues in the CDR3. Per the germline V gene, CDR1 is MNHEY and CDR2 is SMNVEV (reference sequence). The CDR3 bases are TGTGCCAGCAGTTTATCGGCTGGGAGGCGCTACGAGCAGTACTTC. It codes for CASSLSAGRRYEQYF.

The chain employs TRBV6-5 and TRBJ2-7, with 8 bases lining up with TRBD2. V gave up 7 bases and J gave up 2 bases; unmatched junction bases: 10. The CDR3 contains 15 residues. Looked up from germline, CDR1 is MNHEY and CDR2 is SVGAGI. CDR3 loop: CASTPGQRGTYEQYF. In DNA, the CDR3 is TGTGCCAGCACCCCGGGCCAGCGGGGGACCTACGAGCAGTACTTC.

CDR3 amino acids: CASRRDRGDNQPQHF. The DNA of the CDR3 is TGTGCCAGCAGAAGGGACAGGGGGGACAATCAGCCCCAGCATTTT. This chain uses TRBV2 with TRBJ1-5, with TRBD1 matching over 11 bases. The CDR3 contains 15 residues. In germline, CDR1 is SNHLY, CDR2 FYNNEI. The junction had 4 bases not matched to a gene; V was cut back by 6 bases and J by 3 bases.

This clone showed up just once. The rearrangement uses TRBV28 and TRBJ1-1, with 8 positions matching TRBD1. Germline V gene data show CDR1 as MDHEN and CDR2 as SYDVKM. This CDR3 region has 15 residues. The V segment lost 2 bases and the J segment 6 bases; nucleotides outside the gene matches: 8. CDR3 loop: CASSLPGQGNPEAFF. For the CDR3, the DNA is TGTGCCAGCAGTTTACCAGGACAGGGAAACCCTGAAGCTTTCTTT.

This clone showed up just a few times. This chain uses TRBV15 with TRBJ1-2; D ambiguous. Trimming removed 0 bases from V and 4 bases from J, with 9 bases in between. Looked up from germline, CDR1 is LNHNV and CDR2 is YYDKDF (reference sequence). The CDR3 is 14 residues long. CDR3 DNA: TGTGCCACCAGCAGAGATCGAGGTTTCTATGGCTACACCTTC. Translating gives CATSRDRGFYGYTF. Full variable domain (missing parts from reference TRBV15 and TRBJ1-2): DAMVIQNPRYQVTQFGKPVTLSCSQTLNHNVMYWYQQKSSQAPKLLFHYYDKDFNNEADTPDNFQSRRPNTSFCFLDIRSPGLGDTAMYLCATSRDRGFYGYTFGSGTRLTVV.

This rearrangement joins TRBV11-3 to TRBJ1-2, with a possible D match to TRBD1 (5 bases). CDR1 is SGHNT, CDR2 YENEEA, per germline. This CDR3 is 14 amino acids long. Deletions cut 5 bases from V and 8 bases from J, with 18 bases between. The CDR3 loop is CASSPGHRAGGYTF. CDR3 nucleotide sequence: TGTGCCAGCAGCCCAGGACATCGAGCGGGGGGCTACACCTTC.

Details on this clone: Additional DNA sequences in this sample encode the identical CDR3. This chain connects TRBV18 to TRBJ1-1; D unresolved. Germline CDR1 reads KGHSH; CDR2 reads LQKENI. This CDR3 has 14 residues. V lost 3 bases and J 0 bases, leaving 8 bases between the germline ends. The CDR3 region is CASSPTGLNTEAFF. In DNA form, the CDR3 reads TGTGCCAGCTCACCCACCGGGTTGAACACTGAAGCTTTCTTT.

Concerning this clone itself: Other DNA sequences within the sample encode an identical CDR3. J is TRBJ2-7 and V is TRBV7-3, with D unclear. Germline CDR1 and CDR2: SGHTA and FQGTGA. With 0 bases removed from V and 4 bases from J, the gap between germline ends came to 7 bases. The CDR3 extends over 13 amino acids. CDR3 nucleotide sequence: TGTGCCAGCAGCTTAACGGGAAAGTACGAGCAGTACTTC. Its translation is CASSLTGKYEQYF. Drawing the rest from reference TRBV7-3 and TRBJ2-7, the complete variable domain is GAGVSQTPSNKVTEKGKYVELRCDPISGHTALYWYRQSLGQGPEFLIYFQGTGAADDSGLPNDRFFAVRPEGSVSTLKIQRTERGDSAVYLCASSLTGKYEQYFGPGTRLTVT.

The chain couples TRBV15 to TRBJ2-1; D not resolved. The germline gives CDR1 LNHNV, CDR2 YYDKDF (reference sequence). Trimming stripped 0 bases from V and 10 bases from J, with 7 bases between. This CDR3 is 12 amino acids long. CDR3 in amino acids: CATSRDLLEQFF. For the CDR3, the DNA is TGTGCCACCAGCAGAGATCTTCTGGAGCAGTTCTTC.

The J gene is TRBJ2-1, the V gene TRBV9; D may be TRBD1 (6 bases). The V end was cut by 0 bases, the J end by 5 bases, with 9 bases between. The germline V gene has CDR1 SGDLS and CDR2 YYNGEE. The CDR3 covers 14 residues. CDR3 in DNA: TGTGCCAGCAGCGTAGATTGGACAGACAATGAGCAGTTCTTC. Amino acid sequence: CASSVDWTDNEQFF.

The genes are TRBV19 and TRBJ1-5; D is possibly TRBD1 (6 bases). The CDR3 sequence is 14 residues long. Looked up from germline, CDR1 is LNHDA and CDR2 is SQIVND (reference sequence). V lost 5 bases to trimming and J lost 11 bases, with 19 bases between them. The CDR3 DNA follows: TGTGCCAGTAGTCAACAGACAGGCCCTAAGGCCCAGCATTTT. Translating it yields CASSQQTGPKAQHF.

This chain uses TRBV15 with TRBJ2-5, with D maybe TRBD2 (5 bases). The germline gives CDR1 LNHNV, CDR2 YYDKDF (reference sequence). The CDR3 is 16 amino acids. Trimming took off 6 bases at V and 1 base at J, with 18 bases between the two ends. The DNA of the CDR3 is TGTGCCACCAGTTCGTCCCTAGCCCAACCCCAAGAGACCCAGTACTTC. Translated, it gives CATSSSLAQPQETQYF.

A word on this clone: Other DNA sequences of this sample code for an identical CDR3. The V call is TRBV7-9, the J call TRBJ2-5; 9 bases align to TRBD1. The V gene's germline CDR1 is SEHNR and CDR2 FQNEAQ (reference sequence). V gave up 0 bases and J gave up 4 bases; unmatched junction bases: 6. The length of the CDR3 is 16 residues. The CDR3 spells CASSLAPGQGSETQYF. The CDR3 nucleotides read TGTGCCAGCAGCTTAGCCCCGGGACAGGGATCAGAGACCCAGTACTTC.

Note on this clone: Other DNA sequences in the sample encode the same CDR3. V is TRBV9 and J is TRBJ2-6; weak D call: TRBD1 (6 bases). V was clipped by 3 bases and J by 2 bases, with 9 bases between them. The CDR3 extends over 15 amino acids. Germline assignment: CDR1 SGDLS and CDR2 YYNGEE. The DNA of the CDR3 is TGTGCCAGCAGCGCCTCAGGGGCTGGGGCCAACGTCCTGACTTTC. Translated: CASSASGAGANVLTF.

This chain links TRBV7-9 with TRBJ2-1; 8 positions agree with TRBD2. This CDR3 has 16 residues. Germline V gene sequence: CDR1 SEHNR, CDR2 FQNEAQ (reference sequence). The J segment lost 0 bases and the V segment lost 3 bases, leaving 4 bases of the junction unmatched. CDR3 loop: CASSFLSGSSYNEQFF. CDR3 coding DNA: TGTGCCAGCAGCTTCCTGAGCGGGAGCTCCTACAATGAGCAGTTCTTC.

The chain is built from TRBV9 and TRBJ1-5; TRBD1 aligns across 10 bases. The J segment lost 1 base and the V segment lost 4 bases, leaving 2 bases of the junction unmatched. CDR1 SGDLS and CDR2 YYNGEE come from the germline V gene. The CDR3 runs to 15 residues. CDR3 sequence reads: CASSPGQGSNQPQHF. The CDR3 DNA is TGTGCCAGCAGCCCGGGACAGGGGAGCAATCAGCCCCAGCATTTT. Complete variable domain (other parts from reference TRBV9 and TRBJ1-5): DSGVTQTPKHLITATGQRVTLRCSPRSGDLSVYWYQQSLDQGLQFLIQYYNGEERAKGNILERFSAQQFPDLHSELNLSSLELGDSALYFCASSPGQGSNQPQHFGDGTRLSIL.